One sample yielded the 21 T cell receptor beta chains listed below, sequenced in a study of T cells in Graves' hyperthyroidism and ophthalmopathy. TCR beta CDR3 region amplification was performed from RNA transcripts. HTBI primers were the set used in a first-round RT-PCR of the TCR CDR3. MiXCR, run by TCRdb on the multiplex PCR reads, gives a single entry per CDR3 protein. The table includes 300,000 to 400,000 distinct CDR3 sequences, approximately 17% detected once. The sequenced sample consisted of blood. Receptors originate from a man aged 18 to 30 with Graves' ophthalmopathy.

This clonotype came up many times. The V call is TRBV12-3 or TRBV12-4, the J call TRBJ1-5; no reliable D call. The CDR3 is 14 residues long. Trimming shortened V by 5 bases and J by 2 bases, and 10 bases separated the two germline ends. The CDR3 is CASSPPPGNQPQHF. The CDR3 DNA is TGTGCCAGCAGTCCCCCCCCGGGCAATCAGCCCCAGCATTTT.

This chain links TRBV5-1 with TRBJ1-4; D not resolved. Per the germline V gene, CDR1 is SGHRS and CDR2 is YFSETQ. Trimming removed 10 bases at V and 4 bases at J, with 14 bases between. This CDR3 comprises 13 residues. The CDR3 sequence is CAAPVWVNEKLFF. DNA for the CDR3: TGCGCCGCGCCAGTTTGGGTTAATGAAAAACTGTTTTTT.

Remarks on this clonotype: This may arise from a read error, as a much more abundant clone is one base away. The chain uses TRBV5-1 and TRBJ2-2; perhaps TRBD1 as D (6 bases). The length of the CDR3 is 16 residues. V was pared by 0 bases and J by 1 base, with 10 bases between. Germline V CDR1 and CDR2: SGHRS, YFSETQ. The CDR3 sequence is CASSLERTVNTGELFF. The CDR3 DNA is TGCGCCAGCAGCTTGGAAAGGACAGTGAACACCGGGGAGCTGTTTTTT.

This clonotype was detected only a few times. The chain uses TRBV6-1 and TRBJ2-7; D possibly matches TRBD1 or TRBD2 (6 bases each). The CDR3 extends over 17 amino acids. Between the trimmed V and J ends, which lost 6 bases and 2 bases, there was a span of 23 bases. Germline CDR1 reads MNHNS; CDR2 reads SASEGT. DNA for the CDR3: TGTGCCAGCAGCAACACTGGTACGTGGGGGGCTACCTACGAGCAGTACTTC. It specifies CASSNTGTWGATYEQYF.

This clonotype was seen at least ten times. V is TRBV20-1 and J is TRBJ1-5, with D possibly matching TRBD1 (6 bases). Germline assignment: CDR1 DFQATT and CDR2 SNEGSKA (reference sequence). V lost 4 bases to trimming and J lost 7 bases, with 20 bases between them. The length of the CDR3 is 15 residues. CDR3 sequence: CSAKWFEQGNQPQHF. Written as DNA, the CDR3 is TGCAGTGCTAAGTGGTTCGAACAGGGTAACCAGCCCCAGCATTTT.

The rearrangement links TRBV2 to TRBJ2-6, with 7 bases lining up with TRBD1. The germline gives CDR1 SNHLY, CDR2 FYNNEI. The CDR3 spans 16 residues. The V gene end was trimmed by 9 bases and the J gene end by 0 bases; junction bases not matched to a gene: 8. The CDR3 loop is CARTRDSHSGANVLTF. In nucleotides, the CDR3 is TGTGCCAGGACCCGGGACAGCCACTCTGGGGCCAACGTCCTGACTTTC.

The chain joins TRBV3-1 to TRBJ2-2; tentative D call: TRBD2 (7 bases). This CDR3 spans 16 amino acids. V lost 2 bases and J lost 7, with 17 bases in between. From germline, CDR1 is LGHDT and CDR2 YNNKEL (reference sequence). The chain's CDR3 is CASSQSIGGAGGELFF. For the CDR3, the DNA is TGTGCCAGCAGCCAAAGTATAGGGGGGGCCGGCGGGGAGCTGTTTTTT.

This clonotype was seen at least ten times. The V gene is TRBV3-1, the J gene TRBJ2-3, with D tentatively TRBD1 (6 bases). In germline, CDR1 is LGHDT, CDR2 YNNKEL (reference sequence). The V end lost 4 bases, the J end lost 6 bases, and 20 bases lay between the germline ends. CDR3 length equals 16 residues. CDR3 in DNA: TGTGCCAGCAGCCCCTTTGTCAGGGGAAGAGGGGATACGCAGTATTTT. It translates to CASSPFVRGRGDTQYF.

This clonotype was counted between two and nine times. CDR3 amino acids: CATQGSLSGYTF. The CDR3 nucleotides are TGTGCCACACAGGGATCCCTTAGTGGCTACACCTTC. The chain employs TRBV6-1 and TRBJ1-2; TRBD1 is a possible D gene (6 bases). CDR1 MNHNS and CDR2 SASEGT come from the germline V gene. This CDR3 contains 12 residues. V lost 10 bases and J 7 bases, leaving 16 bases between the germline ends.

V is TRBV18 and J is TRBJ2-5; D is perhaps TRBD2 (6 bases). Trimming left V 0 bases short and J 5 bases short, with 13 bases between. Per germline, CDR1 KGHSH and CDR2 LQKENI. The CDR3 contains 15 residues. For the CDR3, the DNA is TGTGCCAGCTCACCACCCCGGGGAGGTGAGGAGACCCAGTACTTC. It codes for CASSPPRGGEETQYF.

This clonotype was seen a few times. V gene TRBV6-1 combines with J gene TRBJ1-1; D not certain. Germline loops: CDR1 MNHNS, CDR2 SASEGT. The CDR3 has 13 residues. Trimming removed 8 bases from V and 0 bases from J, with 10 bases in between. CDR3 DNA sequence: TGTGCCAGCGGAAGACTGTTGAACACTGAAGCTTTCTTT. Protein product: CASGRLLNTEAFF.

This chain links TRBV7-9 with TRBJ2-3; 9 nucleotides agree with TRBD2. This CDR3 region has 17 residues. Losses at the gene ends were 0 bases for V and 6 bases for J; bases not matched to a gene: 10. The germline gives CDR1 SEHNR, CDR2 FQNEAQ (reference sequence). CDR3 sequence: CASSLAPTRLADDTQYF. The DNA for the CDR3 is TGTGCCAGCAGCTTAGCCCCCACCCGACTAGCGGACGATACGCAGTATTTT.

This clonotype was recorded many times. This rearrangement joins TRBV5-1 to TRBJ2-7; 9 nucleotides match TRBD1. V shed 9 bases and J 2 bases; nucleotides not matched to a gene: 6. The CDR3 runs to 13 residues. Germline lookup yields CDR1 SGHRS and CDR2 YFSETQ. CDR3 sequence reads: CAILRDRAYEQYF. DNA for the CDR3: TGCGCCATCCTCCGGGACAGGGCCTACGAGCAGTACTTC.

This clonotype was recorded at least ten times. The chain uses TRBV12-3 or TRBV12-4 and TRBJ1-1, with D maybe TRBD1 (5 bases). The CDR3 has 13 amino acids. V gave up 7 bases and J gave up 4 bases, with 13 bases separating them. The DNA of the CDR3 is TGTGCCAGCACCAAGGGGACCTCCACTGAAGCTTTCTTT. This codes for CASTKGTSTEAFF.

This clonotype occurred many times. The chain combines TRBV6-1 with TRBJ1-1, with D possibly matching TRBD1 (5 bases). The length of the CDR3 is 12 residues. Trimming took off 3 bases at V and 8 bases at J, with 10 bases between the two ends. Per germline, CDR1 MNHNS and CDR2 SASEGT. This CDR3 is CASSDGYREAFF. CDR3 DNA: TGTGCCAGCAGTGACGGCTACAGGGAAGCTTTCTTT.

Points on this clonotype: A much larger clone differs from this one at a single base, so this may be a read error. V is TRBV7-2 and J is TRBJ2-5; 7 nucleotides align to TRBD2. The trim removed 1 base at V and 10 bases at J, leaving 9 bases unmatched. CDR1 is SGHTA, CDR2 FQGNSA, per germline. This CDR3 contains 14 residues. As DNA, the CDR3 is TGTGCCAGCAGCTTAGGCGGGAGTAAGGGGATCCAGTACTTC. Translated, it gives CASSLGGSKGIQYF.

The chain is built from TRBV14 and TRBJ2-3, with TRBD2 matching over 9 bases. The CDR3 has 16 amino acids. Germline-derived CDR1 and CDR2 are SGHDN and FVKESK. Trimming cost V 6 bases and J 5 bases; bases outside gene matches: 12. The CDR3 loop is CASSQRSGGQGDTQYF. The DNA of the CDR3 is TGTGCCAGCAGTCAACGTAGCGGGGGCCAGGGAGATACGCAGTATTTT.

This clonotype was counted at least ten times. The chain is built from TRBV12-3 or TRBV12-4 and TRBJ2-3; D perhaps matches TRBD2 (6 bases). The CDR3 is 17 amino acids. Trimming shortened V by 10 bases and J by 0 bases, and 23 bases separated the two germline ends. CDR3 sequence: CATSARGSTDSTDTQYF. In DNA, the CDR3 is TGTGCCACCAGCGCGCGGGGATCGACAGATAGCACAGATACGCAGTATTTT.

There are a few counts of this clonotype. The chain has TRBV28 and TRBJ2-1; D gene ambiguous. The CDR3 runs 14 residues. The V gene's germline CDR1 is MDHEN and CDR2 SYDVKM. V shed 3 bases and J shed 5 bases, with 11 bases lying between them. The CDR3 here is CASSFLSAHNEQFF. CDR3 in DNA: TGTGCCAGCAGTTTTCTCTCTGCCCACAATGAGCAGTTCTTC.

A note on this clonotype: A much larger clone sits a single nucleotide away, making a read error possible. The rearrangement uses TRBV14 and TRBJ1-6; weak D call: TRBD1 (6 bases). CDR1 and CDR2 (germline): SGHDN, FVKESK. Between the trimmed V and J ends, which lost 3 bases and 0 bases, there was a span of 9 bases. The CDR3 loop spans 16 amino acids. In DNA form, the CDR3 reads TGTGCCAGCAGCCACCCACAGGGCTCCTATAATTCACCCCTCCACTTT. This encodes CASSHPQGSYNSPLHF.

This clonotype has at least ten counts. V gene TRBV28 combines with J gene TRBJ1-2, with D perhaps matching TRBD1 (5 bases). The V end was cut by 2 bases, the J end by 2 bases, with 12 bases between. Germline V gene lookup returns CDR1 MDHEN and CDR2 SYDVKM. CDR3 length: 15 residues. The CDR3 region is CASSLRGIANYGYTF. The CDR3 coding sequence is TGTGCCAGCAGTTTACGGGGGATTGCCAACTATGGCTACACCTTC.